The present entry profiles one TCR beta chain with its context. The data were produced by immunoSEQ multiplex PCR, yet TCRdb's version contains in-frame clones alone and is incomplete. The sample includes 43,000 or so clones, less than 35% of them seen just once. This sample was taken from a study of tumour-infiltrating T cells in Burkitt lymphoma. As for the study in general: Patients covered every epidemiological subtype of Burkitt lymphoma. Productive clonality predicted overall and progression-free survival.

Germline V gene data show CDR1 as SQVTM and CDR2 as ANQGSEA. The germline V and J ends were trimmed by 3 bases and 4 bases, with 6 bases remaining between them. This CDR3 has 11 residues. The chain employs TRBV29-1 and TRBJ1-1; no clear D gene. The TCR originated in a human donor with Burkitt lymphoma. The sample comprised tumor tissue. The CDR3 nucleotides are TGCAGCGTTGACGAGACCACTGAAGCTTTCTTT. This gives the protein CSVDETTEAFF.